This is a list of T cell receptor beta chains from one sample in a study of shared clonotypes between healthy human individuals. TCRdb's table, derived via immunoSEQ multiplex PCR, lists solely in-frame clones and lacks some. The sample yields a few million clones, 90% to 95% seen once. Sequencing was done on a sample of naive CD4+ T cells sorted from blood. The receptors here all came from a man younger than 30 in good health. The CDR3 runs from the conserved cysteine through the conserved F or W. A D gene is named only where the DNA matches it firmly. Size is stated for part of the rows, as once, few or many counts, or as a class when the clone is expanded.

d_gene	abundance	j_gene	v_gene	CDR3aa	CDR3nt
TRBD1	NA	TRBJ1-1	TRBV2	CASCGTGRTEAFF	TGTGCCAGCTGCGGGACAGGTCGCACTGAAGCTTTCTTT
NA	few	TRBJ1-5	TRBV2	CASSEAGTGSQPQHF	TGTGCCAGCAGTGAAGCCGGAACAGGGAGTCAGCCCCAGCATTTT
NA	NA	TRBJ1-5	TRBV2	CASSDRYSNQPQHF	TGTGCCAGCAGTGACAGGTATAGCAATCAGCCCCAGCATTTT
NA	NA	TRBJ1-3	TRBV18	CASSPQVSQGRSGNTIYF	TGTGCCAGCTCACCACAAGTTTCGCAGGGCCGCTCTGGAAACACCATATATTTT
NA	NA	TRBJ2-7	TRBV28	CASSLSSPGGDEQYF	TGTGCCAGCAGTTTGTCGTCTCCAGGGGGGGACGAGCAGTACTTC
TRBD2	once	TRBJ2-1	TRBV4-1	CASTPLAGGVNEQFF	TGCGCCAGCACCCCCTTAGCGGGGGGGGTAAATGAGCAGTTCTTC
NA	NA	TRBJ1-1	TRBV10-1	CASRPSVNTEAFF	TGCGCCAGCAGGCCGTCGGTGAACACTGAAGCTTTCTTT
TRBD1	NA	TRBJ1-3	TRBV23-1	CASSQSSRTGSGNTIYF	TGCGCCAGCAGTCAATCATCGAGGACAGGGTCAGGAAACACCATATATTTT
NA	NA	TRBJ2-7	TRBV28	CASSIVEGHEQYF	TGTGCCAGCAGTATAGTGGAGGGGCATGAGCAGTACTTC
NA	NA	TRBJ2-1	TRBV5-1	CASSLAGDRSYNEQFF	TGCGCCAGCAGCTTGGCGGGTGACAGATCATACAATGAGCAGTTCTTC
TRBD2	NA	TRBJ2-1	TRBV25-1	CASSEYLSGGVEQFF	TGTGCCAGCAGTGAATATCTTTCGGGAGGGGTTGAGCAGTTCTTC
TRBD2	NA	TRBJ2-3	TRBV10-1	CASSSGSVTDTQYF	TGCGCCAGCAGTAGCGGGAGTGTGACAGATACGCAGTATTTT
NA	once	TRBJ1-1	TRBV5-4	CASSSFQDMNTEAFF	TGTGCCAGCAGCTCGTTCCAGGATATGAACACTGAAGCTTTCTTT
NA	NA	TRBJ2-7	TRBV7-9	CASSLAYTYYEQYF	TGTGCCAGCAGCCTAGCCTACACTTACTACGAGCAGTACTTC
NA	NA	TRBJ1-1	TRBV5-6	CASSAGGTEAFF	TGTGCCAGCAGCGCGGGGGGGACTGAAGCTTTCTTT
NA	NA	TRBJ2-5	TRBV7-8	CAINPRGIGGGYETQYF	TGTGCCATTAACCCCAGGGGGATAGGAGGAGGGTACGAGACCCAGTACTTC
NA	NA	TRBJ2-7	TRBV18	CASSPGSTVSYEQYF	TGTGCCAGCTCACCAGGATCAACAGTCTCCTACGAGCAGTACTTC
TRBD2	NA	TRBJ2-7	TRBV7-9	CASSWTAAGGSYEQYF	TGTGCCAGCAGCTGGACGGCAGCGGGAGGAAGCTACGAGCAGTACTTC
TRBD2	NA	TRBJ2-7	TRBV7-9	CASSFRDYYEQYF	TGTGCCAGCAGCTTCCGGGACTACTACGAGCAGTACTTC
TRBD1	NA	TRBJ2-6	TRBV5-1	CASSRDSNSGANVLTF	TGCGCCAGCAGTAGGGACAGCAACTCTGGGGCCAACGTCCTGACTTTC
NA	NA	TRBJ2-1	TRBV6-1	CASSGTGGVGSEQFF	TGTGCCAGCAGCGGGACGGGCGGAGTGGGCAGTGAGCAGTTCTTC
TRBD1	NA	TRBJ2-5	TRBV9	CASSVGQGKETQYF	TGTGCCAGCAGCGTAGGACAGGGGAAAGAGACCCAGTACTTC
NA	NA	TRBJ1-1	TRBV7-2	CASSLAYVNTEAFF	TGTGCCAGCAGCTTAGCATACGTGAACACTGAAGCTTTCTTT
NA	NA	TRBJ2-1	TRBV28	CASKANPYNEQFF	TGTGCCAGCAAGGCCAACCCCTACAATGAGCAGTTCTTC
NA	NA	TRBJ2-2	TRBV30	CAWSVQTGELFF	TGTGCCTGGAGTGTACAGACCGGGGAGCTGTTTTTT
NA	NA	TRBJ1-2	TRBV10-3	CAISDSDRPSNYGYTF	TGTGCCATCAGTGATTCCGACAGGCCTTCGAACTATGGCTACACCTTC
TRBD2	NA	TRBJ2-2	TRBV5-1	CASTTSGMNGELFF	TGCGCCAGCACAACTAGCGGGATGAACGGGGAGCTGTTTTTT
NA	few	TRBJ2-4	TRBV18	CASSPPGKNIQYF	TGTGCCAGCTCACCACCGGGTAAAAACATTCAGTACTTC
TRBD1	NA	TRBJ2-7	TRBV19	CASSTSRDRALPLYEQYF	TGTGCCAGTAGTACGTCCCGGGACAGGGCACTCCCACTTTACGAGCAGTACTTC
TRBD1	NA	TRBJ2-5	TRBV10-3	CAISESWTGGYQETQYF	TGTGCCATCAGTGAGTCTTGGACAGGGGGTTACCAAGAGACCCAGTACTTC
TRBD1	NA	TRBJ1-1	TRBV19	CASGTDRRGTEAFF	TGTGCCAGTGGGACGGACAGGCGGGGCACTGAAGCTTTCTTT
NA	few	TRBJ1-2	TRBV28	CASSPGPNYGYTF	TGTGCCAGCAGTCCGGGCCCTAACTATGGCTACACCTTC
NA	NA	TRBJ1-3	TRBV30	CAWSADGSPGNTIYF	TGTGCCTGGAGTGCCGACGGGAGCCCTGGAAACACCATATATTTT
NA	NA	TRBJ2-7	TRBV7-9	CASSLAVGGYEQYF	TGTGCCAGCAGCTTAGCAGTAGGGGGCTACGAGCAGTACTTC
TRBD2	NA	TRBJ2-1	TRBV9	CASSVDGGRAGEQFF	TGTGCCAGCAGCGTAGACGGCGGGAGGGCCGGCGAGCAGTTCTTC
NA	NA	TRBJ2-2	TRBV5-1	CASSAGGTYRAVGELFF	TGCGCCAGCAGCGCCGGGGGGACATACCGGGCGGTCGGGGAGCTGTTTTTT
NA	NA	TRBJ2-6	TRBV27	CASSLAWLGPGAGANVLTF	TGTGCCAGCAGTTTAGCTTGGTTGGGGCCAGGGGCTGGGGCCAACGTCCTGACTTTC
NA	NA	TRBJ2-6	TRBV5-1	CASSADGTAGANVLTF	TGCGCCAGCAGCGCTGACGGAACAGCTGGGGCCAACGTCCTGACTTTC
NA	NA	TRBJ2-5	TRBV7-2	CASSRRTVQETQYF	TGTGCCAGCAGCCGCAGGACAGTCCAAGAGACCCAGTACTTC
TRBD1	NA	TRBJ1-1	TRBV25-1	CASIQGGGTEAFF	TGTGCCAGCATTCAGGGGGGGGGCACTGAAGCTTTCTTT
NA	NA	TRBJ2-2	TRBV30	CAWSVRGWELFF	TGTGCCTGGAGTGTCCGGGGCTGGGAGCTGTTTTTT
NA	NA	TRBJ2-5	TRBV5-1	CASSLTSLQETQYF	TGCGCCAGCAGCTTGACTAGTCTACAAGAGACCCAGTACTTC
NA	once	TRBJ1-4	TRBV18	CASSQWARAEKLFF	TGTGCCAGCTCCCAGTGGGCCAGGGCTGAAAAACTGTTTTTT
NA	once	TRBJ1-4	TRBV19	CASSMPRRGTANEKLFF	TGTGCCAGTAGTATGCCGCGCAGGGGCACGGCTAATGAAAAACTGTTTTTT
TRBD1	NA	TRBJ2-3	TRBV25-1	CASSESGTGQPDTQYF	TGTGCCAGCAGTGAATCAGGGACAGGCCAGCCAGATACGCAGTATTTT
NA	NA	TRBJ2-2	TRBV5-1	CASSSGGPNTGELFF	TGCGCCAGCAGCTCGGGCGGGCCGAACACCGGGGAGCTGTTTTTT
TRBD1	NA	TRBJ1-2	TRBV5-1	CASSLRTGEGGYTF	TGCGCCAGCAGCTTGCGGACAGGGGAGGGTGGCTACACCTTC
TRBD1	NA	TRBJ2-7	TRBV19	CASSPDRGATYEQYF	TGTGCCAGTAGTCCCGACAGGGGGGCGACCTACGAGCAGTACTTC
NA	NA	TRBJ1-5	TRBV6-5	CASRSINQPQHF	TGTGCCAGCAGGTCTATCAATCAGCCCCAGCATTTT
NA	NA	TRBJ1-4	TRBV2	CASKRAENEKLFF	TGTGCCAGCAAAAGGGCGGAGAATGAAAAACTGTTTTTT
NA	NA	TRBJ1-5	TRBV30	CAWSHWGGGQPQHF	TGTGCCTGGAGTCATTGGGGGGGCGGTCAGCCCCAGCATTTT
TRBD1	NA	TRBJ2-5	TRBV5-5	CASSPRDRPQETQYF	TGTGCCAGCAGCCCCCGGGACAGGCCGCAAGAGACCCAGTACTTC
TRBD2	NA	TRBJ2-3	TRBV6-1	CASRGGSNTDTQYF	TGTGCCAGCAGGGGGGGGAGCAACACAGATACGCAGTATTTT
NA	once	TRBJ2-5	TRBV18	CASSPGGAETQYF	TGTGCCAGCTCACCGGGGGGTGCAGAGACCCAGTACTTC